Described below is a single TCR beta chain sequence and its context. V lost 5 bases and J lost 4, with 18 bases in between. The length of the CDR3 is 16 residues. CDR1 is SEHNR and CDR2 is FQNEAQ in the germline V gene (reference sequence). The data originate from a study of technical replicates of blood from several donors. The repertoire was sequenced with immunoSEQ multiplex PCR; TCRdb's copy has only in-frame clones and lacks some. Here the sample spans tens of thousands of clones, 98% being singletons. Sequencing was performed on T cells isolated from PBMCs. The chain combines TRBV7-9 with TRBJ2-1; a possible D gene is TRBD1 (6 bases). This clonotype originated in a human donor in good health. This chain's CDR3 is CASSKTRQDRYNEQFF. In nucleotides, the CDR3 is TGTGCCAGCAGCAAAACCCGTCAGGACAGATACAATGAGCAGTTCTTC.